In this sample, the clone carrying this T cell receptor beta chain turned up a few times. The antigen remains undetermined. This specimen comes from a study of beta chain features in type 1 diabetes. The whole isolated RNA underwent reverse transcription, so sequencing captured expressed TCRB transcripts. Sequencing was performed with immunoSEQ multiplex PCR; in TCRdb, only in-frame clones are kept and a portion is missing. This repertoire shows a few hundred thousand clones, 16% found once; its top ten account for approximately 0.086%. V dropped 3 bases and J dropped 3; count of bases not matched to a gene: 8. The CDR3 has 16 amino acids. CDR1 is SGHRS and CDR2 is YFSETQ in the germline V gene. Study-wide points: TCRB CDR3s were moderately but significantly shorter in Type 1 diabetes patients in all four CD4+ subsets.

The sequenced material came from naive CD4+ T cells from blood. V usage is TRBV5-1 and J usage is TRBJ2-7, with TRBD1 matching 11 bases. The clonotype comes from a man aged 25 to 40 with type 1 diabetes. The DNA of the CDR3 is TGCGCCAGCAGCTCCAATCGGGACAGGGGGTACTACGAGCAGTACTTC. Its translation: CASSSNRDRGYYEQYF.